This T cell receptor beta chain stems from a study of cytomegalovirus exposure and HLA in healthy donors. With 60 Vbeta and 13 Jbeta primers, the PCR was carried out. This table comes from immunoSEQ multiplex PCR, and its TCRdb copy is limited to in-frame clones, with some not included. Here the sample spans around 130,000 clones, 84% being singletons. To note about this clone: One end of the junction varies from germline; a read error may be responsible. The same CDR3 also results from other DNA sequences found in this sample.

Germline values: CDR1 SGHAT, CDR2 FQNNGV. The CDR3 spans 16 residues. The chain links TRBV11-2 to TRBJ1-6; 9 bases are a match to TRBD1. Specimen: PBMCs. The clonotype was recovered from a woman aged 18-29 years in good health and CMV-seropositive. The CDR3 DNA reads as TGCGCCAGCAGTTTACAGGGGGCTCAGAATAATTCACCCCTCCACTTT. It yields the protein CASSLQGAQNNSPLHF.